This T cell receptor (beta chain) was sequenced during a study of molecular identifiers for immune sequencing clone quantification. A word on this clonotype: Its specificity is unknown.

V was trimmed by 3 bases and J by 2 bases, leaving 11 bases between them. The germline V gene has CDR1 MDHEN and CDR2 SYDVKM. The CDR3 sequence is 15 residues long. TCRdb re-derived calls from the PCR reads in MiXCR, one entry per CDR3 protein. Among 300,000 to 400,000 distinct CDR3 sequences listed, roughly 23% were seen once. Whole-study findings and limits: Detectable among roughly 920,000 naive cells, according to reports, was Jurkat TCR RNA spiked in from one cell. The sizes of highly expanded clones could be underestimated when identical TCR molecules share a barcode. It was shown that clones above 20 RNA copies held over 98% of effector molecules, but under 1% in naive cells.

The CD8+CD4-CCR7+CD45RA+ phenotype defined the sorted naive CD8 T cells. Sequencing was performed on naive CD8+ T cells from blood, with Jurkat cell RNA spiked in. Subset denoted: FACS-sorted CD8+CD4-CCR7+CD45RA+ naive T cells. The chain joins TRBV28 to TRBJ1-3; D is perhaps TRBD1 (5 bases). This receptor was obtained from a human donor in good health. Some libraries in this study had Jurkat cell RNA spiked in. This CDR3 is CASSLRGVAGNTIYF. Written as DNA, the CDR3 is TGTGCCAGCAGTTTGCGGGGGGTAGCTGGAAACACCATATATTTT.